The 9 T cell receptor beta chains below all came from one sample that was sequenced in a study of beta chain features in type 1 diabetes. Investigators reverse transcribed all isolated RNA, so they sequenced expressed TCRB transcripts. Assay: immunoSEQ multiplex PCR; the TCRdb copy retains only in-frame clones and omits some. The table includes about 130,000 clones, about a tenth detected once. Sequenced material: central memory CD4+ T cells from blood. These TCRs come from a man aged 18 to 30 in good health.

V and J are TRBV4-3 and TRBJ2-7; D might be TRBD1 (6 bases). The ends were cut back, 3 bases at V and 3 bases at J, with 18 bases in the middle. The germline V gene encodes CDR1 LGHNA and CDR2 YSLEER. This CDR3 contains 16 residues. The CDR3: CASSHLDSLLGYEQYF. DNA of the CDR3: TGCGCCAGCAGCCACTTGGACAGTCTCTTAGGCTACGAGCAGTACTTC.

CDR3 residues: CASSHAGAGETQYF. The CDR3 region has the DNA TGTGCCAGCAGCCACGCGGGGGCAGGAGAGACCCAGTACTTC. The chain couples TRBV4-2 to TRBJ2-5; tentatively, D is TRBD2 (7 bases). V lost 3 bases, J lost 4 bases, and 12 bases lay in between. The CDR3 runs to 14 residues. The V gene's germline CDR1 is LGHNA and CDR2 YNFKEQ.

This clone was observed a few times. The rearrangement uses TRBV5-1 and TRBJ2-5, with TRBD1 matching 7 bases. The J segment lost 4 bases and the V segment lost 2 bases, leaving 11 bases of the junction unmatched. The CDR3 covers 16 residues. Per germline, CDR1 SGHRS and CDR2 YFSETQ. The CDR3 region is CASSFSADRVAETQYF. DNA for the CDR3: TGCGCCAGCAGCTTTAGCGCCGACAGGGTGGCAGAGACCCAGTACTTC.

In this sample, this clone turned up a few times. The J gene is TRBJ1-1, the V gene TRBV5-4; 9 bases map to TRBD1. J lost 5 bases, V lost 4 bases, and 6 bases had no gene match. CDR1 SGHNT and CDR2 YYREEE come from the germline V gene (reference sequence). CDR3 length equals 14 residues. The CDR3 here is CASSRGTGFTEAFF. CDR3 in DNA: TGTGCCAGCAGCAGAGGGACAGGGTTTACTGAAGCTTTCTTT.

This clone has only a few counts. The J gene is TRBJ2-3, the V gene TRBV7-9; D might be TRBD2 (6 bases). Per germline, CDR1 SEHNR and CDR2 FQNEAQ (reference sequence). This CDR3 spans 14 amino acids. Trimming stripped 7 bases from V and 11 bases from J, with 22 bases between. The CDR3 DNA follows: TGTGCCAGCACCTCCGGGGGATCCCTCGGTTGGCAGTATTTT. Translated, it gives CASTSGGSLGWQYF.

This clone was detected only a few times. The rearrangement uses TRBV2 and TRBJ2-6; 8 nucleotides line up with TRBD1. V shed 6 bases, J shed 4 bases, and the junction held 8 bases outside the gene matches. This CDR3 is 16 amino acids long. CDR1 is SNHLY and CDR2 is FYNNEI in the germline V gene. CDR3 nucleotide sequence: TGTGCCAGCAGCCGGGACAGGCTTATCGGGGCCAACGTCCTGACTTTC. This sequence encodes CASSRDRLIGANVLTF.

V and J are TRBV10-3 and TRBJ2-2; D may be TRBD1 (6 bases). From germline, CDR1 is ENHRY and CDR2 SYGVKD. CDR3 length: 15 residues. The V end was cut by 4 bases, the J end by 0 bases, with 9 bases between. CDR3 sequence reads: CAISVGTTNTGELFF. CDR3 coding DNA: TGTGCCATCAGTGTGGGGACAACGAACACCGGGGAGCTGTTTTTT.

This clone was recorded at least ten times. V is TRBV23-1 and J is TRBJ1-6; no reliable D call. TRBV23-1 is an open reading frame, and its role is uncertain. The CDR3 has 15 residues. Between the trimmed V and J ends, which lost 4 bases and 11 bases, there was a span of 18 bases. DNA for the CDR3: TGCGCCAGCAGTCGGAACGGACTCGGATGTCCACCCCTCCACTTT. Encoded protein: CASSRNGLGCPPLHF.

This clone was seen more than once but under ten times. This chain links TRBV29-1 with TRBJ2-5, with 7 bases fitting TRBD1. Germline assignment: CDR1 SQVTM and CDR2 ANQGSEA. J gave up 4 bases and V 0 bases, and 5 bases lay outside the gene matches. The CDR3 totals 14 residues. CDR3 coding DNA: TGCAGCGTTGAAGATCGCACAGGGGCAGAGACCCAGTACTTC. This encodes CSVEDRTGAETQYF.